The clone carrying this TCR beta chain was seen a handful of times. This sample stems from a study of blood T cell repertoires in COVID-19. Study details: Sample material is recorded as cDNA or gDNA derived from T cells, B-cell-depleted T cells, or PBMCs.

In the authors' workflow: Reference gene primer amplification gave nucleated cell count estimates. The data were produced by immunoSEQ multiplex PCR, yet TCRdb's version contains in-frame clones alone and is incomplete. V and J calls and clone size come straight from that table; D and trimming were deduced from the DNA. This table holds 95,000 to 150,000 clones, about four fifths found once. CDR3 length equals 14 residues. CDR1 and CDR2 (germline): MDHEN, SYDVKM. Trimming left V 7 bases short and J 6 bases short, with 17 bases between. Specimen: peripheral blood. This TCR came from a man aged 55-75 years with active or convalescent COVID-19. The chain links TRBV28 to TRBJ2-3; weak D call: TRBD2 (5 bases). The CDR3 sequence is CASTLLGSSDTQYF. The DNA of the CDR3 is TGTGCCAGCACCTTACTAGGGTCGTCGGATACGCAGTATTTT. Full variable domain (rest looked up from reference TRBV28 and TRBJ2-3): DVKVTQSSRYLVKRTGEKVFLECVQDMDHENMFWYRQDPGLGLRLIYFSYDVKMKEKGDIPEGYSVSREKKERFSLILESASTNQTSMYLCASTLLGSSDTQYFGPGTRLTVL.